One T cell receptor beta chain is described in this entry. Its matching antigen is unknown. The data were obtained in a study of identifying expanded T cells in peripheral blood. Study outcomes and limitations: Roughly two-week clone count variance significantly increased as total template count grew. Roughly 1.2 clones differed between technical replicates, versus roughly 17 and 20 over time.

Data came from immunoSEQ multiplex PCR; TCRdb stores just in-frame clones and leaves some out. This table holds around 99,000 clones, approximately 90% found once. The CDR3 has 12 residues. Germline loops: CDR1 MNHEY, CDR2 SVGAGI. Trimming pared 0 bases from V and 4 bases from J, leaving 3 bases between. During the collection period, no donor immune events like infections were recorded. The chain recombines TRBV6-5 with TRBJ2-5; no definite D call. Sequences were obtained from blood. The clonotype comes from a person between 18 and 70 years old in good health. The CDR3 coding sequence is TGTGCCAGCAGTTACTCTACAGAGACCCAGTACTTC. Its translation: CASSYSTETQYF.